A selection of T cell receptor beta chains follows, all from one sample in a study of control samples from healthy donors and cancer patients. Profiled with immunoSEQ multiplex PCR; TCRdb holds only in-frame clones, not every one. This table has 180,000 or so clones, 91% appearing once. Sequencing was carried out using blood. The origin of the receptors is a woman in her twenties or thirties in good health. Each CDR3 is given with its conserved first and last residue. D genes are given only for firm matches. Not all rows give a size; the values are once, few, many and, for expanded clones, a class.

j_call v_call d_call clone_size cdr3_aa cdr3_nt
TRBJ2-2 TRBV6-4 TRBD2 NA CASSLAGATGELFF TGTGCCAGCAGTCTAGCGGGAGCCACCGGGGAGCTGTTTTTT
TRBJ2-1 TRBV5-6 TRBD2 NA CASSFRTSGVNEQFF TGTGCCAGCAGCTTCCGGACTAGCGGGGTCAATGAGCAGTTCTTC
TRBJ1-1 TRBV20-1 NA few CSARGAGEAFF TGCAGTGCTAGGGGGGCGGGTGAAGCTTTCTTT
TRBJ1-6 TRBV14 TRBD1 NA CASSQDRGDHSPLHF TGTGCCAGCAGCCAGGACAGGGGCGACCATTCACCCCTCCACTTT
TRBJ2-1 TRBV19 TRBD2 NA CASSPGGAYNEQFF TGTGCCAGTAGTCCCGGGGGGGCCTACAATGAGCAGTTCTTC
TRBJ2-7 TRBV7-8 TRBD2 few CASSNGLAGVYEQYF TGTGCCAGCAGCAACGGACTAGCGGGGGTGTACGAGCAGTACTTC
TRBJ2-1 TRBV6-4 TRBD1 NA CASSGDSGSYNEQFF TGTGCCAGCAGTGGGGACAGTGGGTCCTACAATGAGCAGTTCTTC
TRBJ1-2 TRBV14 NA NA CASSPTGPYGYTF TGTGCCAGCAGCCCTACAGGGCCCTATGGCTACACCTTC
TRBJ1-5 TRBV5-4 NA NA CASSSGGTSSNQPQHF TGTGCCAGCAGCTCGGGGGGCACTTCTAGCAATCAGCCCCAGCATTTT
TRBJ1-6 TRBV6-5 NA NA CASSTRPYNSPLHF TGTGCCAGCAGTACAAGGCCGTATAATTCACCCCTCCACTTT
TRBJ1-6 TRBV10-3 TRBD1 once CAIGGTGNSPLHF TGTGCCATCGGGGGGACAGGCAATTCACCCCTCCACTTT
TRBJ1-1 TRBV28 NA NA CASSLIGTVNTEAFF TGTGCCAGCAGTTTAATCGGGACTGTGAACACTGAAGCTTTCTTT
TRBJ1-5 TRBV7-9 TRBD1 once CASSLGQGDQPQHF TGTGCCAGCAGCTTGGGACAGGGGGACCAGCCCCAGCATTTT
TRBJ2-2 TRBV9 NA NA CASSVEGAGRTGELFF TGTGCCAGCAGCGTAGAGGGTGCGGGAAGGACCGGGGAGCTGTTTTTT
TRBJ1-2 TRBV7-9 NA NA CASSPLTAGYGYTF TGTGCCAGCAGCCCTCTTACGGCGGGCTATGGCTACACCTTC
TRBJ2-7 TRBV25-1 TRBD1 NA CASSEPGTGTYEQYF TGTGCCAGCAGTGAACCCGGGACAGGAACCTACGAGCAGTACTTC
TRBJ1-6 TRBV4-1 NA many CASSQDPRSSYNSPLHF TGCGCCAGCAGCCAAGATCCCAGGAGCTCCTATAATTCACCCCTCCACTTT
TRBJ1-5 TRBV10-2 TRBD1 NA CASTSGGVQPQHF TGCGCCAGCACCTCAGGGGGCGTTCAGCCCCAGCATTTT
TRBJ2-6 TRBV7-2 NA NA CASSLSSGANVLTF TGTGCCAGCAGCTTGAGCTCTGGGGCCAACGTCCTGACTTTC
TRBJ1-3 TRBV14 NA NA CASSHGHPSSGNTIYF TGTGCCAGCAGCCATGGACACCCGAGCTCTGGAAACACCATATATTTT
TRBJ1-5 TRBV7-2 TRBD1 NA CASSLDRGSNQPQHF TGTGCCAGCAGCTTAGACAGGGGTAGCAATCAGCCCCAGCATTTT
TRBJ1-5 TRBV19 TRBD1 NA CASSGDRPYSNQPQHF TGTGCCAGTAGTGGGGACAGGCCCTATAGCAATCAGCCCCAGCATTTT
TRBJ1-6 TRBV2 NA NA CASSEWTENSPLHF TGTGCCAGCAGTGAATGGACAGAAAATTCACCCCTCCACTTT
TRBJ1-2 TRBV12-3/TRBV12-4 NA NA CASSLWGDYGYTF TGTGCCAGCAGTTTGTGGGGGGACTATGGCTACACCTTC
TRBJ1-5 TRBV15 NA NA CATSRGADNQPQHF TGTGCCACCAGCAGAGGGGCAGACAATCAGCCCCAGCATTTT
TRBJ1-2 TRBV2 NA NA CASSKGQNYGYTF TGTGCCAGCAGCAAAGGACAGAACTATGGCTACACCTTC
TRBJ1-1 TRBV5-6 TRBD1 NA CASSLLGQGTEAFF TGTGCCAGCAGCTTGCTGGGACAGGGGACTGAAGCTTTCTTT
TRBJ2-1 TRBV28 NA NA CASSTPGSYNEQFF TGTGCCAGCAGCACACCTGGCTCCTACAATGAGCAGTTCTTC
TRBJ1-2 TRBV5-1 TRBD1 NA CASSEDRGAGGYTF TGCGCCAGCAGCGAAGACAGGGGCGCGGGTGGCTACACCTTC
TRBJ2-7 TRBV7-9 TRBD1 NA CASSPWTGALYEQYF TGTGCCAGCAGCCCTTGGACAGGGGCGCTCTACGAGCAGTACTTC
TRBJ1-4 TRBV6-5 TRBD1 NA CASTQGEFEKLFF TGTGCCAGCACACAGGGGGAATTTGAAAAACTGTTTTTT
TRBJ2-1 TRBV19 TRBD2 NA CASSFASGYNEQFF TGTGCCAGTAGTTTCGCTAGCGGTTACAATGAGCAGTTCTTC
TRBJ2-2 TRBV5-1 TRBD2 NA CASLALAGANTGELFF TGCGCCAGCCTCGCCCTAGCGGGCGCGAACACCGGGGAGCTGTTTTTT
TRBJ2-3 TRBV2 TRBD1 NA CARGTGGTDTQYF TGTGCCAGGGGGACAGGAGGGACAGATACGCAGTATTTT
TRBJ1-1 TRBV5-1 NA once CASSLEPVNTEAFF TGCGCCAGCAGCTTGGAACCAGTGAACACTGAAGCTTTCTTT
TRBJ1-1 TRBV20-1 TRBD1 NA CSASKPGGRNTEAFF TGCAGTGCTAGTAAACCAGGGGGTAGGAACACTGAAGCTTTCTTT
TRBJ2-5 TRBV4-1 TRBD2 NA CASSQGLAGETQYF TGCGCCAGCAGCCAAGGACTAGCGGGGGAGACCCAGTACTTC
TRBJ2-7 TRBV27 NA NA CASSLSGARVTYEQYF TGTGCCAGCAGTTTATCGGGGGCTAGAGTTACCTACGAGCAGTACTTC
TRBJ1-6 TRBV19 NA NA CASRDTSNSPLHF TGTGCCAGTAGGGACACCTCTAATTCACCCCTCCACTTT
TRBJ1-1 TRBV7-2 NA once CASSPRTVNTEAFF TGTGCCAGCAGCCCCCGGACCGTGAACACTGAAGCTTTCTTT